These 15 T cell receptor beta chains originate from one sample sequenced in a study of shared clonotypes between healthy human individuals. The table came from immunoSEQ multiplex PCR; TCRdb's copy has only in-frame clones and leaves some out. The sample holds about 2.3 million clones; approximately 93% are singletons and the top ten take 0.39%. The sequencing sample was made of naive CD4+ T cells from PBMCs. Subset specified: CD45RA+ positively selected. The receptors were sampled from a man aged 18-30 years in good health. Some clones in this sample may be carry-over from other donors' samples.

The chain is built from TRBV11-3 and TRBJ2-3; the match to TRBD2 covers 7 bases. The V segment lost 3 bases and the J segment 7 bases; nucleotides outside the gene matches: 4. Germline lookup yields CDR1 SGHNT and CDR2 YENEEA. The length of the CDR3 is 13 residues. The CDR3: CASSFEAGNTQYF. CDR3 in DNA: TGTGCCAGCAGCTTTGAAGCGGGAAATACGCAGTATTTT.

The table lists this clone with a count of one. This sample includes further DNA sequences coding for the same CDR3. The genes are TRBV7-2 and TRBJ2-3; no definite D call. CDR3 size: 12 residues. The ends were cut back, 5 bases at V and 4 bases at J, with 7 bases in the middle. Germline V CDR1 and CDR2: SGHTA, FQGNSA. In DNA form, the CDR3 reads TGTGCCAGCAGCCCCCCTCCAGATACGCAGTATTTT. Translating it yields CASSPPPDTQYF. The complete variable domain, with remaining parts taken from reference TRBV7-2 and TRBJ2-3, reads GAGVSQSPSNKVTEKGKDVELRCDPISGHTALYWYRQSLGQGLEFLIYFQGNSAPDKSGLPSDRFSAERTGGSVSTLTIQRTQQEDSAVYLCASSPPPDTQYFGPGTRLTVL.

This clone is a singleton in its sample. This chain links TRBV9 with TRBJ2-1, with D tentatively TRBD2 (5 bases). V gave up 4 bases and J gave up 0 bases, with 11 bases separating them. The CDR3 runs to 15 residues. Per germline, CDR1 SGDLS and CDR2 YYNGEE. The CDR3 DNA reads as TGTGCCAGCAGCATGGACGGGAACTCCTACAATGAGCAGTTCTTC. This encodes CASSMDGNSYNEQFF.

In its sample, this clone was seen once. The chain employs TRBV7-3 and TRBJ2-2, with 8 bases that match TRBD2. Germline trimming cut 5 bases from V and 3 bases from J; bases unmatched to any gene: 8. This CDR3 spans 16 amino acids. From germline, CDR1 is SGHTA and CDR2 FQGTGA. CDR3 protein: CASSPREGYDTGELFF. Written as DNA, the CDR3 is TGTGCCAGCAGCCCTCGGGAGGGCTATGACACCGGGGAGCTGTTTTTT.

This rearrangement joins TRBV28 to TRBJ2-2; D is possibly TRBD2 (5 bases). The V gene lost 4 bases and the J gene lost 5 bases, with 14 bases spanning the gap. There are 15 residues in the CDR3. The germline gives CDR1 MDHEN, CDR2 SYDVKM. CDR3 coding DNA: TGTGCCAGCAGTTGGTTGACCGAGCGGACCGGGGAGCTGTTTTTT. Protein: CASSWLTERTGELFF.

This rearrangement joins TRBV11-2 to TRBJ2-2, with D perhaps assigned TRBD1 or TRBD2 (5 bases each). Per the germline V gene, CDR1 is SGHAT and CDR2 is FQNNGV. The CDR3 consists of 16 residues. V was pared by 7 bases and J by 0 bases, with 15 bases between. DNA of the CDR3: TGTGCCAGCACCAAATTGAGGGGAACGAACACCGGGGAGCTGTTTTTT. The encoded protein is CASTKLRGTNTGELFF.

The J gene is TRBJ1-2, the V gene TRBV7-2; D ambiguous. V was clipped by 6 bases and J by 4 bases, with 15 bases between them. The CDR3 covers 14 residues. The V gene's germline CDR1 is SGHTA and CDR2 FQGNSA. Here the CDR3 reads CASSNTGPIYGYTF. DNA of the CDR3: TGTGCCAGCAGTAACACCGGACCCATCTATGGCTACACCTTC.

Note on this clone: Additional DNA sequences in this sample encode the identical CDR3. The chain combines TRBV15 with TRBJ1-1; D not resolved. This CDR3 has 11 amino acids. The germline V gene has CDR1 LNHNV and CDR2 YYDKDF (reference sequence). The V and J ends lost 5 bases and 3 bases respectively, with 4 bases between them. CDR3 DNA: TGTGCCACCAGCTCTTACACTGAAGCTTTCTTT. Protein sequence: CATSSYTEAFF.

This clone has just one count. This chain uses TRBV7-2 with TRBJ1-2; D is uncertain. The CDR3 totals 12 residues. Germline assignment: CDR1 SGHTA and CDR2 FQGNSA. V lost 1 base and J lost 2, with 2 bases in between. The CDR3 DNA is TGTGCCAGCAGCTTAGAGAACTATGGCTACACCTTC. Amino acid sequence: CASSLENYGYTF.

The CDR3 coding sequence is TGTGCCAGCAGTCCTACTGTGGTCAGGGTGAACACTGAAGCTTTCTTT. This gives the protein CASSPTVVRVNTEAFF. V and J are TRBV27 and TRBJ1-1, with D maybe TRBD1 (5 bases). The CDR3 spans 16 residues. Germline assignment: CDR1 MNHEY and CDR2 SMNVEV (reference sequence). Trimming removed 5 bases at V and 0 bases at J, with 16 bases between.

The chain joins TRBV5-1 to TRBJ2-2; D is unclear. Trimming removed 0 bases from V and 0 bases from J, with 9 bases in between. This CDR3 contains 16 residues. Germline values: CDR1 SGHRS, CDR2 YFSETQ. Here the CDR3 DNA reads TGCGCCAGCAGCTTGGTACTGGTCTCGAACACCGGGGAGCTGTTTTTT. This translates into CASSLVLVSNTGELFF.

CDR3 sequence: CASSAGQRSYGYTF. CDR3 bases: TGTGCCAGCAGTGCGGGGCAGAGGAGCTATGGCTACACCTTC. The J gene is TRBJ1-2, the V gene TRBV6-1; TRBD1 might be the D (5 bases). From germline, CDR1 is MNHNS and CDR2 SASEGT. V dropped 4 bases and J dropped 4 bases, with 13 bases sitting between them. This CDR3 has 14 amino acids.

The CDR3 DNA sequence: TGTGCCAGTAGTGACGGGACTAGACCCACCGGGGAGCTGTTTTTT. This translates into CASSDGTRPTGELFF. V usage is TRBV19 and J usage is TRBJ2-2, with TRBD2 matching over 8 bases. This CDR3 spans 15 amino acids. V was pared by 5 bases and J by 4 bases, with 6 bases of the junction left unmatched. Germline CDR1 reads LNHDA; CDR2 reads SQIVND (reference sequence).

This chain joins TRBV5-4 and TRBJ2-5; a weak D match, TRBD2 (6 bases). Looked up from germline, CDR1 is SGHNT and CDR2 is YYREEE (reference sequence). Trimming took 4 bases from V and 2 from J, leaving 18 bases between them. The CDR3 sequence is 16 residues long. CDR3 coding DNA: TGTGCCAGCAGCCCGGCGGGCGGGGCCCCTCAAGAGACCCAGTACTTC. Its protein is CASSPAGGAPQETQYF.

This clone appeared once. CDR3 DNA sequence: TGTGCCAGCAGCGTAGCTCATCAATATGGCTACACCTTC. Its translation: CASSVAHQYGYTF. The chain couples TRBV9 to TRBJ1-2; D gene ambiguous. V lost 0 bases to trimming and J lost 5 bases, with 8 bases between them. Per germline, CDR1 SGDLS and CDR2 YYNGEE. This CDR3 has 13 amino acids. The full variable domain, with the rest looked up from reference TRBV9 and TRBJ1-2, is DSGVTQTPKHLITATGQRVTLRCSPRSGDLSVYWYQQSLDQGLQFLIQYYNGEERAKGNILERFSAQQFPDLHSELNLSSLELGDSALYFCASSVAHQYGYTFGSGTRLTVV.